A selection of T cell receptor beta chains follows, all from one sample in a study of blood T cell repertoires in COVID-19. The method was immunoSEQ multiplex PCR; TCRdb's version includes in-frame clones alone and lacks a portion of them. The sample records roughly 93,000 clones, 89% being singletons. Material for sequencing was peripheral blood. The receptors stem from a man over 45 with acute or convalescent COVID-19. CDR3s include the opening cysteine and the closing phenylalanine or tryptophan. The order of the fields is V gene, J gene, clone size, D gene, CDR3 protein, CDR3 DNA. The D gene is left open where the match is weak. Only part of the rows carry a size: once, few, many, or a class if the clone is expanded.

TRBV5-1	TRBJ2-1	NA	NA	CASSLVGTSTYNEQFF	TGCGCCAGCAGCCTGGTTGGGACAAGCACCTACAATGAGCAGTTCTTC
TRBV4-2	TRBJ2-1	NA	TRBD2	CASSRLAGGPSYNEQFF	TGTGCCAGCAGCAGACTAGCGGGGGGGCCCTCCTACAATGAGCAGTTCTTC
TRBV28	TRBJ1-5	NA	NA	CASSSRSQHF	TGTGCCAGCAGTAGCAGGTCTCAGCATTTT
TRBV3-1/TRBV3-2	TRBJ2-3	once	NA	CASSLGGAAADTQYF	TGTGCCAGCAGCCTGGGGGGGGCGGCCGCGGATACGCAGTATTTT
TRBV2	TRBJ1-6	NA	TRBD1	CASIRDRRSYNSPLHF	TGTGCCAGCATTCGGGACAGACGCTCCTATAATTCACCCCTCCACTTT
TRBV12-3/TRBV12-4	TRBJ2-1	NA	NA	CASRQGSYNEQFF	TGTGCCAGCAGACAGGGCTCCTACAATGAGCAGTTCTTC
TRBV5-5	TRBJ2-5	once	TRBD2	CASSLASGAMGKTQYF	TGTGCCAGCAGCTTGGCTAGCGGGGCCATGGGGAAGACCCAGTACTTC
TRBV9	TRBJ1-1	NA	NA	CASSARSGLNTEAFF	TGTGCCAGCAGCGCCCGTTCGGGGTTGAACACTGAAGCTTTCTTT
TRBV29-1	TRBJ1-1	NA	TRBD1	CSVWTGAGTEAFF	TGCAGCGTTTGGACAGGGGCGGGCACTGAAGCTTTCTTT
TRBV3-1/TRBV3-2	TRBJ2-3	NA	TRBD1	CASSRDSSTDTQYF	TGTGCCAGCAGCCGGGACAGTTCCACAGATACGCAGTATTTT
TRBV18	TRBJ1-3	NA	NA	CASSLRGTGLNSGNTIYF	TGTGCCAGCTCACTGAGAGGCACAGGGCTCAACTCTGGAAACACCATATATTTT
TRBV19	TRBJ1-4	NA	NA	CASSPRGSPIATNEKLFF	TGTGCCAGTAGTCCACGAGGGTCGCCGATTGCAACTAATGAAAAACTGTTTTTT
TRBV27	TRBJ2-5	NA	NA	CASSLGLVGTQYF	TGTGCCAGCAGTTTAGGTCTAGTAGGGACCCAGTACTTC
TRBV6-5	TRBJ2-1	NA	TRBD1	CASSPGQGYNEQFF	TGTGCCAGCAGCCCGGGACAGGGATACAATGAGCAGTTCTTC
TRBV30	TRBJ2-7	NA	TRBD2	CAWNAVGGGMGYEQYF	TGTGCCTGGAACGCGGTCGGCGGGGGGATGGGCTACGAGCAGTACTTC
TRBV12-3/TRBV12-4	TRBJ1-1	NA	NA	CASSLTGNTEAFF	TGTGCCAGCAGTTTGACGGGGAACACTGAAGCTTTCTTT
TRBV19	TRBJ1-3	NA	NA	CATRAGVESGNTIYF	TGTGCCACTCGCGCAGGCGTCGAGTCTGGAAACACCATATATTTT
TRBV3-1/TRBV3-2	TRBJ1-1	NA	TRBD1	CASSQNPGTGNTEAFF	TGTGCCAGCAGCCAAAACCCAGGGACAGGGAACACTGAAGCTTTCTTT
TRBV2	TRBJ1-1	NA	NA	CASSLTAANTEAFF	TGTGCCAGCAGCTTGACCGCGGCGAACACTGAAGCTTTCTTT
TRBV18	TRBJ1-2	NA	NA	CASSPPGLNYGYTF	TGTGCCAGCTCCCCACCGGGGCTTAACTATGGCTACACCTTC
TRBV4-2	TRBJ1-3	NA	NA	CASSLNREISGNTIYF	TGTGCCAGCAGCCTGAACAGGGAAATCTCTGGAAACACCATATATTTT
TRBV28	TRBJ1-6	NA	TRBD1	CASRSRGSYNSPLHF	TGTGCCAGCAGAAGCAGGGGGTCCTATAATTCACCCCTCCACTTT
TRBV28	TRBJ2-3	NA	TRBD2	CASKAGESTDTQYF	TGTGCCAGCAAGGCGGGGGAAAGCACAGATACGCAGTATTTT
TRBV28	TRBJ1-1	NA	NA	CASSSPPTGYTEAFF	TGTGCCAGCAGTTCCCCCCCCACAGGGTATACTGAAGCTTTCTTT
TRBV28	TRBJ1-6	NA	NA	CASSSSGGRNSPLHF	TGTGCCAGCAGTTCCTCCGGGGGGAGAAATTCACCCCTCCACTTT
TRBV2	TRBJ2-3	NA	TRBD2	CASSLRSGLVPDTQYF	TGTGCCAGCAGCCTTCGATCGGGACTAGTACCAGATACGCAGTATTTT
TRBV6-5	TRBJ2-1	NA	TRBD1	CAVTTGTGLNEQFF	TGTGCCGTGACGACCGGGACAGGCCTCAATGAGCAGTTCTTC
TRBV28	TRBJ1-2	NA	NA	CASSLNAVGYTF	TGTGCCAGCAGTTTGAACGCGGTAGGCTACACCTTC
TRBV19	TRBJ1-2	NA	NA	CASSIVGGGYTF	TGTGCCAGTAGTATAGTCGGAGGTGGCTACACCTTC
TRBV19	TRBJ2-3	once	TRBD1	CASTDRGGTDTQYF	TGTGCCAGTACGGACAGGGGGGGGACAGATACGCAGTATTTT
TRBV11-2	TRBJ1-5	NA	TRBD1	CASSLGGTGVQHF	TGTGCCAGCAGCTTAGGGGGGACAGGGGTGCAGCATTTT
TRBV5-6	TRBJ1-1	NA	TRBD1	CASSKGQGRTEAFF	TGTGCCAGCAGCAAGGGACAGGGGCGGACTGAAGCTTTCTTT
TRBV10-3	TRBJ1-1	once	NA	CAASLSGSEAFF	TGTGCCGCATCCCTGTCCGGGTCTGAAGCTTTCTTT
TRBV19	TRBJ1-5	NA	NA	CASRTRQDTNQPQHF	TGTGCCAGCCGGACCCGACAGGACACCAATCAGCCCCAGCATTTT
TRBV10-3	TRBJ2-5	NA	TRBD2	CAISGGYLETQYF	TGTGCCATCTCGGGGGGATATTTGGAGACCCAGTACTTC
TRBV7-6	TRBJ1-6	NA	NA	CASSLAVSGSNSPLHF	TGTGCCAGCAGCTTAGCGGTTTCCGGGAGTAATTCACCCCTCCACTTT
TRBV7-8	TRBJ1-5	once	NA	CASSLGPHQPQHF	TGTGCCAGCAGCTTGGGGCCCCATCAGCCCCAGCATTTT
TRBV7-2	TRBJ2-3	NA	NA	CASSQLGGGPDTQYF	TGTGCCAGCAGCCAACTGGGGGGGGGCCCAGATACGCAGTATTTT
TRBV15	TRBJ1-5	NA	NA	CATSKYSNQPQHF	TGTGCCACCAGCAAATATAGCAATCAGCCCCAGCATTTT
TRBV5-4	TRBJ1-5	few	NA	CASSWGPMGPQHF	TGTGCCAGCAGCTGGGGCCCGATGGGGCCCCAGCATTTT
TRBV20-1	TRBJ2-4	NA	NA	CSASPTGNIQYF	TGCAGTGCTAGTCCAACAGGGAACATTCAGTACTTC
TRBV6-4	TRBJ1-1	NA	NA	CASSDSTDRRLAFF	TGTGCCAGCAGTGACTCAACAGACCGGAGGTTGGCTTTCTTT
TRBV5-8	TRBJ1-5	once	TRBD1	CASSPGTGGEPQHF	TGTGCCAGCAGTCCCGGGACAGGGGGCGAACCCCAGCATTTT
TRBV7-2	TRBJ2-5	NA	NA	CASSTRVPETQYF	TGTGCCAGCAGCACGAGAGTCCCAGAGACCCAGTACTTC
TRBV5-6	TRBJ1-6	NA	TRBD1	CASSYGQGWYSPLHF	TGTGCCAGCAGTTATGGACAGGGTTGGTATTCACCCCTCCACTTT
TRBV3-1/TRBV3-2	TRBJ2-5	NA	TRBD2	CASSQGAGGNLGETQYF	TGTGCCAGCAGCCAAGGAGCGGGGGGCAACTTGGGAGAGACCCAGTACTTC
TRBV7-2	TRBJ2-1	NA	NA	CASSSQGGAAGYNEQFF	TGTGCCAGCAGCTCGCAAGGGGGCGCGGCGGGATACAATGAGCAGTTCTTC
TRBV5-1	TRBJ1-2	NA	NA	CASSLGEAQDYGYTF	TGCGCCAGCAGCTTGGGGGAGGCGCAGGACTATGGCTACACCTTC
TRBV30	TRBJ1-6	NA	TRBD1	CAGQGSSYNSPLHF	TGTGCCGGACAGGGGAGCTCCTATAATTCACCCCTCCACTTT
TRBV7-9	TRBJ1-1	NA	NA	CASSLERDTEAFF	TGTGCCAGCAGCTTAGAGCGGGACACTGAAGCTTTCTTT
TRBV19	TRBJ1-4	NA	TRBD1	CASSIGDREEKLFF	TGTGCCAGTAGTATTGGGGACAGGGAGGAAAAACTGTTTTTT
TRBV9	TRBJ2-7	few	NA	CASSVVYGSQHYEQYF	TGTGCCAGCAGCGTAGTTTACGGGAGTCAACACTACGAGCAGTACTTC
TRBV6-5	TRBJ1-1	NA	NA	CASSSASRGGRTEAFF	TGTGCCAGCAGTTCCGCCTCAAGGGGCGGGAGAACTGAAGCTTTCTTT
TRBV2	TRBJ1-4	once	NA	CASKRWDEKLFF	TGTGCCAGCAAGAGGTGGGATGAAAAACTGTTTTTT
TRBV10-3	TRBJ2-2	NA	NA	CAISGTETGELFF	TGTGCCATCAGTGGAACGGAGACCGGGGAGCTGTTTTTT
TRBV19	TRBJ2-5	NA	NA	CASSISVGETQYF	TGTGCCAGTAGTATAAGCGTCGGAGAGACCCAGTACTTC